This T cell receptor (beta chain) stems from a study of cytomegalovirus exposure and HLA in healthy donors. CDR1 and CDR2 from the germline V gene are MNHEY and SVGAGI. V lost 1 base and J lost 6; bases outside the gene matches: 2. The length of the CDR3 is 14 residues. This PCR relied on a set of 60 Vbeta primers and 13 Jbeta primers. Clones were sequenced by immunoSEQ multiplex PCR, and TCRdb holds only the in-frame ones, with some missing. The sample carries about 110,000 clones, more than 75% recorded once. The receptor was isolated from a woman aged 50 to 65 in good health and CMV-seropositive. The sequencing input was PBMCs. The V gene is TRBV6-5, the J gene TRBJ2-2, with 7 nucleotides matching TRBD1. DNA of the CDR3: TGTGCCAGCAGTTACTACAGGGGCGCCGGGGAGCTGTTTTTT. Its protein product is CASSYYRGAGELFF.